Sequencing of this T cell receptor (beta chain) was carried out in a study of T cells in Graves' hyperthyroidism and ophthalmopathy. Points from the study as a whole: The model foresaw ophthalmopathy a median 6.5 months prior to onset. Blood shared most expanded thyroid clonotypes above 0.001.

Between the trimmed V and J ends, which lost 3 bases and 8 bases, there was a span of 13 bases. This CDR3 spans 13 amino acids. CDR1 SNHLY and CDR2 FYNNEI come from the germline V gene. This clonotype occurred many times. Its antigen is unidentified. RNA transcripts served as the template for amplifying TCR beta CDR3 regions. The HTBI primer set served for first-round RT-PCR of the TCR CDR3. TCRdb fed the multiplex PCR reads into MiXCR, producing one record per CDR3 protein. The sample holds 300,000 to 500,000 distinct CDR3 sequences, under 15% seen once. This clonotype was obtained from a woman in her twenties or thirties with Graves' hyperthyroidism. Sequencing used blood. The chain is built from TRBV2 and TRBJ1-2, with D unclear. This CDR3 is CASSDEIMKGYTF. CDR3 nucleotides: TGTGCCAGCAGTGATGAGATAATGAAAGGCTACACCTTC.